Below are 20 T cell receptor beta chains sequenced from a single sample in a study of blood T cell repertoires in COVID-19. The assay was immunoSEQ multiplex PCR, and TCRdb's table has in-frame clones only and misses some. This table has tens of thousands of clones, approximately 83% appearing once. The sequenced sample consisted of peripheral blood. The receptors originated from a man aged 30 to 45 with COVID-19, enrolled during active disease.

The rearrangement links TRBV7-2 to TRBJ1-4; TRBD1 matches at 7 bases. Germline lookup yields CDR1 SGHTA and CDR2 FQGNSA. The trim removed 5 bases at V and 7 bases at J, leaving 7 bases unmatched. The CDR3 length is 14 residues. This CDR3 reads CASSLGGLSEKLFF. The CDR3 DNA is TGTGCCAGCAGCCTAGGGGGCTTAAGTGAAAAACTGTTTTTT.

This chain joins TRBV9 and TRBJ1-1; TRBD1 is a possible D gene (5 bases). The CDR3 is made up of 13 amino acids. Between the trimmed V and J ends, which lost 2 bases and 3 bases, there was a span of 8 bases. CDR1 is SGDLS, CDR2 YYNGEE, per germline. CDR3: CASSVGGYTEAFF. For the CDR3, the DNA is TGTGCCAGCAGCGTGGGGGGGTACACTGAAGCTTTCTTT.

Concerning this clone: Other DNA sequences in this specimen translate into the identical CDR3. The rearrangement uses TRBV12-3 or TRBV12-4 and TRBJ1-1; TRBD1 matches 8 bases. Trimming at V came to 5 bases and at J to 4 bases, leaving 3 bases not matched to a gene. This CDR3 is built from 13 residues. CDR3 sequence: CASSRTGGTEAFF. In nucleotides, the CDR3 is TGTGCCAGCAGTCGCACAGGGGGCACTGAAGCTTTCTTT.

This clone was detected once. The CDR3 sequence: CASSLRSNQPQHF. DNA of the CDR3: TGTGCCAGCAGTTTACGTAGCAATCAGCCCCAGCATTTT. The chain is built from TRBV12-3 or TRBV12-4 and TRBJ1-5; D not certain. Trimming took 2 bases from V and 0 from J, leaving 2 bases between them. The CDR3 covers 13 residues.

A remark on this clone: The junction departs from the called germline gene at one end, perhaps through a read error. The chain joins TRBV11-2 to TRBJ1-1, with D possibly TRBD1 on 5 matching bases. CDR3 length: 12 residues. CDR1 is SGHAT and CDR2 is FQNNGV in the germline V gene. The CDR3 coding sequence is TGTGCCAGCAGCTTAGATACTTCAGGGAAATCCTTT. The encoded protein is CASSLDTSGKSF.

The chain is built from TRBV4-2 and TRBJ1-6; D gene uncertain. Germline assignment: CDR1 LGHNA and CDR2 YNFKEQ. The CDR3 is 13 residues long. V was trimmed by 0 bases and J by 18 bases, leaving 15 bases between them. CDR3 protein: CASSQDPPGESHF. CDR3 DNA: TGTGCCAGCAGCCAAGATCCCCCCGGAGAATCCCACTTT.

The V and J genes are TRBV6-4 and TRBJ2-1, with 15 bases aligning to TRBD2. Trimming removed 11 bases from V and 0 bases from J; junction bases left unmatched: 11. The length of the CDR3 is 18 residues. Germline CDR1 MRHNA, CDR2 SNTAGT. The CDR3 region is CAVGTSGRPYSSYNEQFF. The DNA of the CDR3 is TGTGCCGTCGGGACTAGCGGGAGGCCTTATAGCTCCTACAATGAGCAGTTCTTC.

V is TRBV5-1 and J is TRBJ2-1, with TRBD2 as a possible D gene (5 bases). The CDR3 spans 14 residues. V shed 3 bases and J shed 8 bases, with 15 bases lying between them. Germline V lookup: CDR1 SGHRS, CDR2 YFSETQ. CDR3 loop: CASSWSYGGHEQFF. The CDR3 bases are TGCGCCAGCAGCTGGAGCTACGGAGGTCATGAGCAGTTCTTC. Full variable domain (rest looked up from reference TRBV5-1 and TRBJ2-1): KAGVTQTPRYLIKTRGQQVTLSCSPISGHRSVSWYQQTPGQGLQFLFEYFSETQRNKGNFPGRFSGRQFSNSRSEMNVSTLELGDSALYLCASSWSYGGHEQFFGPGTRLTVL.

This clone was found once. The chain links TRBV28 to TRBJ2-7; 9 positions agree with TRBD2. Germline loops: CDR1 MDHEN, CDR2 SYDVKM. This CDR3 has 14 amino acids. Unmatched junction bases numbered 1, after V lost 2 bases and J lost 2 bases. The CDR3 region has the DNA TGTGCCAGCAGTTTAATAGCGGGGGCCTACGAGCAGTACTTC. Encoded protein: CASSLIAGAYEQYF. Drawing the rest from reference TRBV28 and TRBJ2-7, the complete variable domain is DVKVTQSSRYLVKRTGEKVFLECVQDMDHENMFWYRQDPGLGLRLIYFSYDVKMKEKGDIPEGYSVSREKKERFSLILESASTNQTSMYLCASSLIAGAYEQYFGPGTRLTVT.

The rearrangement links TRBV4-1 to TRBJ2-1; tentative D call: TRBD1 (6 bases). This CDR3 is built from 15 residues. Between the trimmed V and J ends, which lost 1 base and 7 bases, there was a span of 14 bases. Germline V gene lookup returns CDR1 MGHRA and CDR2 YSYEKL. This CDR3 reads CASSQAPQGTNEQFF. The DNA of the CDR3 is TGCGCCAGCAGCCAAGCCCCCCAGGGGACAAATGAGCAGTTCTTC.

The chain joins TRBV19 to TRBJ2-3; the match to TRBD1 covers 9 bases. CDR1 LNHDA and CDR2 SQIVND come from the germline V gene (reference sequence). The length of the CDR3 is 16 residues. V gave up 4 bases and J gave up 1 base; unmatched junction bases: 6. The CDR3: CASSTLQGAGTDTQYF. For the CDR3, the DNA is TGTGCCAGTAGTACCCTACAGGGGGCAGGCACAGATACGCAGTATTTT. The whole variable domain, filled in from reference TRBV19 and TRBJ2-3, reads DGGITQSPKYLFRKEGQNVTLSCEQNLNHDAMYWYRQDPGQGLRLIYYSQIVNDFQKGDIAEGYSVSREKKESFPLTVTSAQKNPTAFYLCASSTLQGAGTDTQYFGPGTRLTVL.

This clone was counted once. V usage is TRBV15 and J usage is TRBJ1-3, with unresolved D. From germline, CDR1 is LNHNV and CDR2 YYDKDF (reference sequence). The CDR3 is made up of 15 amino acids. V was trimmed by 0 bases and J by 4 bases, leaving 10 bases between them. The CDR3 reads CATSRDPTRGNTIYF. CDR3 coding DNA: TGTGCCACCAGCAGAGATCCGACACGGGGAAACACCATATATTTT.

J is TRBJ2-1 and V is TRBV12-3 or TRBV12-4; no firm D call. The CDR3 runs to 12 residues. V lost 6 bases and J lost 10, with 13 bases in between. CDR3 coding DNA: TGTGCCAGCAGCAGCCTAGTTGAGGAGCAGTTCTTC. It specifies CASSSLVEEQFF.

This clone was counted a few times. The chain uses TRBV4-1 and TRBJ1-1, with unresolved D. V shed 0 bases and J shed 1 base, with 12 bases lying between them. The CDR3 loop spans 16 amino acids. CDR1 and CDR2 from the germline V gene are MGHRA and YSYEKL. CDR3 loop: CASSQDFTDTNTEAFF. The CDR3 DNA sequence: TGCGCCAGCAGCCAAGATTTTACAGATACGAACACTGAAGCTTTCTTT.

The rearrangement links TRBV6-5 to TRBJ2-1; D possibly corresponds to TRBD1 (7 bases). V was shortened by 6 bases and J by 4 bases, with 16 bases between the two germline ends. The length of the CDR3 is 15 residues. Germline V gene sequence: CDR1 MNHEY, CDR2 SVGAGI. The CDR3 loop is CASRPWQGGYNEQFF. DNA for the CDR3: TGTGCCAGCAGACCATGGCAGGGGGGTTACAATGAGCAGTTCTTC.

The CDR3 loop reads CASRVGAEKLFF. CDR3 sequence (DNA): TGTGCCAGCAGGGTAGGGGCAGAAAAACTGTTTTTT. The chain combines TRBV7-8 with TRBJ1-4; tentative D call: TRBD1 (5 bases). The CDR3 extends over 12 amino acids. Germline V CDR1 and CDR2: SGHVS, FQNEAQ. Trimming took off 6 bases at V and 8 bases at J, with 10 bases between the two ends.

The sample holds a few counts of this clone. The chain combines TRBV10-2 with TRBJ2-7; D uncertain. The germline V and J ends were trimmed by 7 bases and 5 bases, with 9 bases remaining between them. The CDR3 spans 11 residues. CDR1 is WSHSY and CDR2 is SAAADI in the germline V gene. This chain's CDR3 is CASTPRDEQYF. The CDR3 DNA reads TGCGCCAGCACCCCCCGGGACGAGCAGTACTTC.

Only one count was recorded for this clone. The V gene is TRBV15, the J gene TRBJ2-6; 7 bases line up with TRBD1. Germline V lookup: CDR1 LNHNV, CDR2 YYDKDF (reference sequence). The CDR3 is made up of 18 amino acids. Trimming removed 3 bases from V and 0 bases from J; junction bases left unmatched: 8. The CDR3, as DNA: TGTGCCACCAGCAGGAAGGGGGCTTTAAACTCTGGGGCCAACGTCCTGACTTTC. Translating gives CATSRKGALNSGANVLTF.

This rearrangement joins TRBV27 to TRBJ1-2, with unresolved D. CDR1 is MNHEY and CDR2 is SMNVEV in the germline V gene (reference sequence). V was pared by 1 base and J by 2 bases, with 8 bases between. The CDR3 covers 14 residues. CDR3 in amino acids: CASSLFPGNYGYTF. CDR3 bases: TGTGCCAGCAGTTTATTTCCGGGAAACTATGGCTACACCTTC.

V is TRBV7-2 and J is TRBJ1-6; no clear D gene. The CDR3 length is 13 residues. The germline CDR1 and CDR2 sequences are SGHTA and FQGNSA. The ends were cut back, 5 bases at V and 12 bases at J, with 14 bases in the middle. CDR3 sequence reads: CASSIDFQRPLHF. The CDR3 nucleotides are TGTGCCAGCAGCATCGACTTCCAGCGACCCCTCCACTTT.